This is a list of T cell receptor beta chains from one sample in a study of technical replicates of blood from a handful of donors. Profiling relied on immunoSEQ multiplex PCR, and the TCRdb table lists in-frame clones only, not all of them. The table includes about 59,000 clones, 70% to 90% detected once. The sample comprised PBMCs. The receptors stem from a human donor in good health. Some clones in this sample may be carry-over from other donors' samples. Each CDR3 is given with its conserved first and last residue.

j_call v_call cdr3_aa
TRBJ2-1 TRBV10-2 CASVGGRALFGDEQFF
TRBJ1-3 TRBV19 CASSIDFSGNTIYF
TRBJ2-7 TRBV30 CAWSRGGGSYEQYF
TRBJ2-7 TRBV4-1 CASSQAHLDRYYEQYF
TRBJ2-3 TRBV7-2 CASSLERFMRDTQYF
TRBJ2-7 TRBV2 CATTQTQGSYEQYF
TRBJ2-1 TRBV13 CASSIMGLAVNEQFF
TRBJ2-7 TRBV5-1 CASSSGTGVYEQYF
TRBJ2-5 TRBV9 CASSPRTSEETQYF
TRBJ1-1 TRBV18 CASSQTENTEAFF
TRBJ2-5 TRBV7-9 CASSKGGTSGGSQETQYF
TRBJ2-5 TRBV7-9 CASSSLILGETQYF
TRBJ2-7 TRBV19 CASSRGLAEGYEQYF
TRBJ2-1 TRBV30 CAWSPFGTSWGDEQFF
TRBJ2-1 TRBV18 CASSPTIGVDNEQFF
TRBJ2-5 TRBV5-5 CASSLTLDRGPETQYF
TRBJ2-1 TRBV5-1 CASSSNRQGDEQFF
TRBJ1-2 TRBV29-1 CSVTGYFLYGYTF
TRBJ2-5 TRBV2 CASIPSGSLQETQYF
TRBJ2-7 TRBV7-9 CASSHGQEPYEQYF
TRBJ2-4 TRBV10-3 CAISESLAGGENIQYF
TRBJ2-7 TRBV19 CASSSRGYEQYF
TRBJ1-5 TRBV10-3 CAISESTHQPQHF
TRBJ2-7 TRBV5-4 CASQGSGSGEQYF
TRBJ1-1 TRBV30 CASEQGSEAFF
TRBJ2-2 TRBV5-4 CASSKGDTSVHELFF
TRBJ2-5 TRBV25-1 CASSQGFQETQYF
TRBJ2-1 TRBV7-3 CASSSVRGEQFF
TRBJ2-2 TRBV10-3 CAISASLPGELFF
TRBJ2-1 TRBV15 CATSLVGGRVEQFF
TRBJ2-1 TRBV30 CAWSEGTSGLHEQFF
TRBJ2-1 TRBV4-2 CASSQITGGIRQRNNEQFF
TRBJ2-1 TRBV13 CASSQGLGEQFF
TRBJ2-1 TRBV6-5 CASRPPGLDEQFF
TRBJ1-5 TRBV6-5 CASRGQPDSNQPQHF
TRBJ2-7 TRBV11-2 CASSLPSGRSYEQYF
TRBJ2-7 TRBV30 CAWSILSYEQYF